Listed below are T cell receptor beta chains from one sample, sequenced in a study of blood T cells in healthy people across ages. TCRdb reprocessed the 5' RACE reads via MiXCR and lists one record per CDR3 protein. The sample comprises 700,000 to 850,000 distinct CDR3 sequences, about 36% of which are singletons, and over 10% rests with the top ten. Sequences were obtained from blood. Receptors were obtained from a man aged 18 to 29 in good health. The CDR3 runs from the conserved cysteine through the conserved F or W. The D gene is left open where the match is weak. Not all rows give a size; the values are once, few, many and, for expanded clones, a class.

J: TRBJ1-4; size: .; D: .; V: TRBV5-5; CDR3: CASSFAWRNEKLFF; DNA: TGTGCCAGCAGCTTCGCATGGAGGAATGAAAAACTGTTTTTT
J: TRBJ2-3; size: many; D: TRBD1; V: TRBV20-1; CDR3: CSAPGQGLDTQYF; DNA: TGCAGTGCCCCGGGACAGGGATTAGATACGCAGTATTTT
J: TRBJ2-4; size: .; D: TRBD1; V: TRBV4-2; CDR3: CASNQDRGQGEEYF; DNA: TGTGCCAGCAACCAAGACAGGGGGCAGGGCGAGGAGTACTTC
J: TRBJ1-6; size: few; D: .; V: TRBV6-5; CDR3: CASSYRGNSPLHF; DNA: TGTGCCAGCAGTTACAGGGGTAATTCACCCCTCCACTTT
J: TRBJ2-3; size: .; D: .; V: TRBV12-3/TRBV12-4; CDR3: CASIRGGALTDTQYF; DNA: TGTGCCAGCATCCGAGGAGGGGCCCTCACAGATACGCAGTATTTT
J: TRBJ1-2; size: .; D: .; V: TRBV5-4; CDR3: CASSSARDGNYGYTF; DNA: TGTGCCAGCAGCTCTGCGCGGGACGGAAACTATGGCTACACCTTC
J: TRBJ2-1; size: few; D: .; V: TRBV12-3/TRBV12-4; CDR3: CASSDGPSAEQFF; DNA: TGTGCCAGCAGTGACGGGCCTTCGGCGGAGCAGTTCTTC
J: TRBJ1-6; size: few; D: TRBD1; V: TRBV5-1; CDR3: CASSLRPMGQGVRSPLHF; DNA: TGCGCCAGCAGCTTGCGTCCGATGGGACAGGGGGTTCGTTCACCCCTCCACTTT
J: TRBJ2-1; size: .; D: TRBD1; V: TRBV5-6; CDR3: CASSLWGQNNEQFF; DNA: TGTGCCAGCAGCCTGTGGGGACAGAACAATGAGCAGTTCTTC
J: TRBJ1-1; size: .; D: .; V: TRBV29-1; CDR3: CSVERRLKNTEAFF; DNA: TGCAGCGTTGAACGGAGACTGAAGAACACTGAAGCTTTCTTT